The subject of this entry is one T cell receptor (beta chain). Its specificity is not known. TCRdb fed the reads into MiXCR, producing one record per CDR3 protein. The sample contains about half a million distinct CDR3 sequences, 33% of which appear only once. The data were obtained in a study of T cell repertoires in cytomegalovirus infection. Looking at the study overall: CMV epitopes in the study were HLA-C-restricted (recently identified) and HLA-B-restricted (well studied). It can be stated that public TCR beta signatures indicated CMV infection as well as a matching HLA type. Study results and limitations: Within the response measured ex vivo, HLA-C-restricted CMV-specific TCR beta clonotypes were dominant. There were carriers of CMV plus the relevant HLA, and cumulative public TCR beta family frequency identified them.

The TCR originated in a human donor in good health (CMV status not recorded). Some clones in this sample may be carry-over from other donors' samples. The specimen comprised cultured PBMCs, sampled from culture after CMV antigen stimulation.

As DNA, the CDR3 is TGCAGTGCTGGGGGGACTAGCGGAGGTAATGAGCAGTTCTTC. Residues: CSAGGTSGGNEQFF. The V call is TRBV20-1, the J call TRBJ2-1, with 11 nucleotides matching TRBD2. Germline V CDR1 and CDR2: DFQATT, SNEGSKA (reference sequence). With V trimmed by 5 bases and J by 7 bases, 7 bases remained unmatched. The CDR3 spans 14 residues.